This section outlines one T cell receptor (beta chain) sequence together with its context. The antigen remains unidentified. Presentation of ophthalmopathy in the donors involved moderate-to-severe activity, CAS ≥3, NOSPECS ≥4 and a duration under 3 months. PBMCs were density-gradient isolated from roughly 10 ml fresh blood. The data originate from a study of Graves' ophthalmopathy and Graves' hyperthyroidism. At the level of the study: At initial diagnosis, peripheral blood was obtained, and this preceded any treatment. Study outcomes and limitations: Thyroid clonotypes that were expanded above 0.001 frequency mostly also appeared in blood.

RNA transcripts were the template, and TCR beta CDR3 regions were amplified from them. The authors performed first-round RT-PCR with HTBI primers and then a second-round multiplex PCR. TCRdb ran MiXCR on the multiplex PCR reads and lists one entry per CDR3 protein. Counted here are almost 750,000 distinct CDR3 sequences, 35% to 50% occurring once; the ten biggest clones make up 40% to 55%. The sequence derives from an adult man with Graves' ophthalmopathy. What was sequenced was peripheral blood.

The CDR3 nucleotides are TGCGCCAGCAGCCAATCATACGGTGGACAGGGACCGCAAGAGACCCAGTACTTC. Amino acid sequence: CASSQSYGGQGPQETQYF. The V call is TRBV4-1, the J call TRBJ2-5; TRBD1 matches at 8 bases. The CDR3 is made up of 18 amino acids. The germline gives CDR1 MGHRA, CDR2 YSYEKL. V shed 2 bases, J shed 2 bases, and the junction held 13 bases outside the gene matches.